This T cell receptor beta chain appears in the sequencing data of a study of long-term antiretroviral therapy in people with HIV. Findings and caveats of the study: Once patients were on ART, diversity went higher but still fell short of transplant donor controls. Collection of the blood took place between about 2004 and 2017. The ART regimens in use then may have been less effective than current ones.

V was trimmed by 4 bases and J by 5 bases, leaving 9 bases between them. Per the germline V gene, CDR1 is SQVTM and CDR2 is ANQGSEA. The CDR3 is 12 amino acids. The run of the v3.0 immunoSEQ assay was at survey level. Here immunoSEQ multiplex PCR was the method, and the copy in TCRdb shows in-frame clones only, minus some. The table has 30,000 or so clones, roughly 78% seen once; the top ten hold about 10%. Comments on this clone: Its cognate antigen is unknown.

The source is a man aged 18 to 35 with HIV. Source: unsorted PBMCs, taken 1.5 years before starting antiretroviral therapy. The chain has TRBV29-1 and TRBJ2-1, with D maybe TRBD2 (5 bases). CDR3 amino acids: CSVGEMHNEQFF. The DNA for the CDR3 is TGCAGCGTTGGGGAGATGCACAATGAGCAGTTCTTC.